One sample yielded the 15 T cell receptor beta chains listed below, sequenced in a study of T cells after yellow fever vaccination. TCRdb used MiXCR to reprocess the 5' RACE reads, holding one entry per CDR3 protein. This sample has approximately 550,000 distinct CDR3 sequences, with 15% to 20% found just once. The sample in question was PBMCs, obtained 15 days after the yellow fever booster vaccination. These receptors were taken from a man aged 25 to 45 who received the YFV17D yellow fever vaccine.

J is TRBJ2-1 and V is TRBV5-1; 9 positions agree with TRBD2. Looked up from germline, CDR1 is SGHRS and CDR2 is YFSETQ. The CDR3 runs to 20 residues. V dropped 3 bases and J dropped 8; count of bases not matched to a gene: 24. CDR3 amino acids: CASSSRRSSGSRVSVDEQFF. CDR3 in DNA: TGCGCCAGCAGCTCCAGAAGAAGTAGCGGGAGTAGAGTCAGTGTCGATGAGCAGTTCTTC. The entire variable domain, with the rest obtained from reference TRBV5-1 and TRBJ2-1, is as follows: KAGVTQTPRYLIKTRGQQVTLSCSPISGHRSVSWYQQTPGQGLQFLFEYFSETQRNKGNFPGRFSGRQFSNSRSEMNVSTLELGDSALYLCASSSRRSSGSRVSVDEQFFGPGTRLTVL.

The rearrangement links TRBV20-1 to TRBJ2-7; 10 bases are a match to TRBD2. Germline CDR1 DFQATT, CDR2 SNEGSKA (reference sequence). The J segment lost 4 bases and the V segment lost 6 bases, leaving 9 bases of the junction unmatched. This CDR3 is built from 14 residues. In DNA, the CDR3 is TGCAGTGCCCCGAGGTCTAGCGGGAGTTACGAGCAGTACTTC. Translating gives CSAPRSSGSYEQYF.

The genes are TRBV6-1 and TRBJ2-3, with 10 bases matching TRBD1. The CDR3 covers 17 residues. Per germline, CDR1 MNHNS and CDR2 SASEGT. V lost 6 bases and J lost 1; bases outside the gene matches: 10. CDR3 nucleotide sequence: TGTGCCAGCAGCATGTCTTCCGGGACAGGGGGCACAGATACGCAGTATTTT. This gives the protein CASSMSSGTGGTDTQYF.

There are a few counts of this clonotype. The gene calls are TRBV20-1 and TRBJ2-2; the match to TRBD2 covers 9 bases. After removal of 3 bases from V and 8 bases from J, the junction contained 7 bases not matched to a gene. The CDR3 contains 14 residues. Germline V CDR1 and CDR2: DFQATT, SNEGSKA (reference sequence). Here the CDR3 DNA reads TGCAGTGCTAGGTCTAGCGGGATTAGAGGGGAGCTGTTTTTT. Protein: CSARSSGIRGELFF.

V usage is TRBV20-1 and J usage is TRBJ2-5; D call uncertain. CDR1 is DFQATT and CDR2 is SNEGSKA in the germline V gene (reference sequence). Trimming stripped 7 bases from V and 5 bases from J, with 14 bases between. The length of the CDR3 is 12 residues. CDR3 nucleotide sequence: TGCAGTGTTCAGTTGTCGGACGAGACCCAGTACTTC. Protein sequence: CSVQLSDETQYF.

The J gene is TRBJ2-2, the V gene TRBV7-2; D unresolved. This CDR3 comprises 14 residues. Trimming left V 4 bases short and J 10 bases short, with 16 bases between. Germline lookup yields CDR1 SGHTA and CDR2 FQGNSA. CDR3 in amino acids: CASSSDPPLLELFF. CDR3 in DNA: TGTGCCAGCAGCTCGGACCCGCCCCTTTTGGAGCTGTTTTTT.

The rearrangement uses TRBV5-4 and TRBJ2-1, with 9 bases lining up with TRBD2. V shed 6 bases, J shed 9 bases, and the junction held 13 bases outside the gene matches. Germline assignment: CDR1 SGHNT and CDR2 YYREEE (reference sequence). CDR3 length: 15 residues. The CDR3 bases are TGTGCCAGCAACCGGGTAGCGGGAGAGTGGAGTGAGCAGTTCTTC. It translates to CASNRVAGEWSEQFF.

This chain uses TRBV3-1 with TRBJ1-3; TRBD1 might be the D (6 bases). Germline values: CDR1 LGHDT, CDR2 YNNKEL (reference sequence). With 4 bases removed from V and 7 bases from J, the gap between germline ends came to 14 bases. This CDR3 comprises 14 residues. CDR3 amino acids: CASSRRSDRNTIYF. The CDR3 nucleotides are TGTGCCAGCAGCCGTCGATCAGACAGGAACACCATATATTTT.

The chain couples TRBV2 to TRBJ1-5, with D maybe TRBD1 (6 bases). V was pared by 5 bases and J by 6 bases, with 11 bases between. The germline gives CDR1 SNHLY, CDR2 FYNNEI. The CDR3 sequence is 13 residues long. The CDR3 bases are TGTGCCAGCAGTCACAGGGAAAGTCAGCCCCAGCATTTT. It translates to CASSHRESQPQHF.

This clonotype was counted a few times. This rearrangement joins TRBV7-9 to TRBJ1-1; the match to TRBD1 covers 10 bases. The ends lost 8 bases at V and 6 bases at J; junction bases unmatched: 9. Germline loops: CDR1 SEHNR, CDR2 FQNEAQ (reference sequence). CDR3 length: 14 amino acids. The CDR3 nucleotides are TGTGCCAGCCGGAATGACAGGGGGCTTTCTGAAGCTTTCTTT. Amino acid sequence: CASRNDRGLSEAFF.

This sequence joins TRBV11-1 and TRBJ1-2, with D possibly TRBD1 on 5 matching bases. The length of the CDR3 is 19 residues. Trimming pared 2 bases from V and 0 bases from J, leaving 22 bases between. Germline V CDR1 and CDR2: SGHAT, FQDESV (reference sequence). The CDR3 sequence: CASSLLAGTASLANYGYTF. The CDR3 DNA is TGTGCCAGCAGCTTATTGGCCGGGACCGCTTCTCTAGCTAACTATGGCTACACCTTC.

This clonotype was found a few times. V gene TRBV20-1 combines with J gene TRBJ2-5, with TRBD2 matching over 9 bases. J was trimmed by 2 bases and V by 4 bases; bases with no gene match: 5. Per germline, CDR1 DFQATT and CDR2 SNEGSKA (reference sequence). The CDR3 loop spans 14 amino acids. CDR3: CSAISGSRQETQYF. For the CDR3, the DNA is TGCAGTGCTATTAGCGGGAGTCGTCAAGAGACCCAGTACTTC.

This clonotype was detected a few times. The chain couples TRBV23-1 to TRBJ2-3, with 9 bases identical to TRBD2. TRBV23-1 is an ORF, with its function uncertain. Unmatched junction bases numbered 13, after V lost 4 bases and J lost 2 bases. This CDR3 is built from 18 residues. The DNA of the CDR3 is TGCGCCAGCAGTCCTGCTTGGGATAGCGGGAGATACACAGATACGCAGTATTTT. Residues: CASSPAWDSGRYTDTQYF.

Only a few counts were recorded for this clonotype. V gene TRBV28 combines with J gene TRBJ2-5; 10 bases are a match to TRBD2. This CDR3 has 14 amino acids. Germline CDR1 MDHEN, CDR2 SYDVKM. The CDR3 spells CVSTLAGQRETQYF. CDR3 coding DNA: TGTGTCAGTACACTAGCGGGGCAGAGGGAGACCCAGTACTTC. Full variable domain (rest looked up from reference TRBV28 and TRBJ2-5): DVKVTQSSRYLVKRTGEKVFLECVQDMDHENMFWYRQDPGLGLRLIYFSYDVKMKEKGDIPEGYSVSREKKERFSLILESASTNQTSMYLCVSTLAGQRETQYFGPGTRLLVL.

The table lists this clonotype with a few counts. The chain recombines TRBV12-3 or TRBV12-4 with TRBJ2-3; TRBD2 matches at 7 bases. After removal of 6 bases from V and 5 bases from J, the junction contained 14 bases not matched to a gene. CDR3 length: 16 amino acids. The CDR3 nucleotides read TGTGCCAGCAGCTTCCTACCCGACTTAGCGGGAGATACGCAGTATTTT. Residues: CASSFLPDLAGDTQYF.